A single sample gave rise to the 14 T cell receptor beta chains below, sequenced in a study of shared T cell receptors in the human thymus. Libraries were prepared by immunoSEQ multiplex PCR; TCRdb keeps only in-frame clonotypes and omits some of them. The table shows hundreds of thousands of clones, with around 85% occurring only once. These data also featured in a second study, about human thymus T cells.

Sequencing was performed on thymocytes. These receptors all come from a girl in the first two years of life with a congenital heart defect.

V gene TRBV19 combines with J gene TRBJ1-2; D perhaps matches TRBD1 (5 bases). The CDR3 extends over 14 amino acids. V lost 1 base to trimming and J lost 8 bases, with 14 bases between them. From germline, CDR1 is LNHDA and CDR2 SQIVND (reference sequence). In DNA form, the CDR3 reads TGTGCCAGTAGTATAGTCGGAGGGGCAGAGGGCTACACCTTC. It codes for CASSIVGGAEGYTF. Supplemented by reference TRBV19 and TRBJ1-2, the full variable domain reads DGGITQSPKYLFRKEGQNVTLSCEQNLNHDAMYWYRQDPGQGLRLIYYSQIVNDFQKGDIAEGYSVSREKKESFPLTVTSAQKNPTAFYLCASSIVGGAEGYTFGSGTRLTVV.

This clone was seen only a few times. CDR3 DNA sequence: TGTGCCAGTAGTAATTCGTTATGGGGCTATGGTATCTCCGTTGAAAAACTGTTTTTT. Translating gives CASSNSLWGYGISVEKLFF. This chain connects TRBV19 to TRBJ1-4; TRBD1 is a possible D gene (5 bases). Germline V CDR1 and CDR2: LNHDA, SQIVND (reference sequence). The CDR3 length is 19 residues. Trimming left V 4 bases short and J 7 bases short, with 28 bases between.

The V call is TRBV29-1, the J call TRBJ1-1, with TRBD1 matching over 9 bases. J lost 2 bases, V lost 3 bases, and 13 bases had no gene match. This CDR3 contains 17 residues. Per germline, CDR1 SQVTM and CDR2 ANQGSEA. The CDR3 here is CSVENDRTGALNTEAFF. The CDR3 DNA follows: TGCAGCGTTGAGAACGATAGGACAGGGGCTTTAAACACTGAAGCTTTCTTT.

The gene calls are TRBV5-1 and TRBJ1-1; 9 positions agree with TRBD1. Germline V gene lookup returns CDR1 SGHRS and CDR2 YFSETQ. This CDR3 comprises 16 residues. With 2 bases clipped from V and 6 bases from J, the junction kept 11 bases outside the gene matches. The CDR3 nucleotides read TGCGCCAGCAGCTTATCCGAATGCCGGGACAGGGCTGAAGCTTTCTTT. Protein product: CASSLSECRDRAEAFF.

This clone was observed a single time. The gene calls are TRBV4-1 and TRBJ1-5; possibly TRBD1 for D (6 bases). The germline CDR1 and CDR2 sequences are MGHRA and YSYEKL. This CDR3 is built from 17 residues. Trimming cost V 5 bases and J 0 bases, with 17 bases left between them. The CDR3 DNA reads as TGCGCCAGCAGCGAAGGACAGTTTCTGGATAGCAATCAGCCCCAGCATTTT. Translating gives CASSEGQFLDSNQPQHF.

The CDR3 here is CASSPGGGAGNTIYF. Written as DNA, the CDR3 is TGTGCCAGCAGCCCGGGCGGGGGGGCTGGAAACACCATATATTTT. This sequence joins TRBV9 and TRBJ1-3; D possibly corresponds to TRBD1 (5 bases). This CDR3 region has 15 residues. V dropped 4 bases and J dropped 2 bases, with 13 bases sitting between them. CDR1 and CDR2 (germline): SGDLS, YYNGEE.

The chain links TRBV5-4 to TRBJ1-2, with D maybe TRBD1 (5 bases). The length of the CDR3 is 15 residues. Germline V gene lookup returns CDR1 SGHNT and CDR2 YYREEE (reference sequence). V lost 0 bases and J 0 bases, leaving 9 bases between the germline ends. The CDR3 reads CASSLDGGSNYGYTF. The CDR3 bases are TGTGCCAGCAGCTTGGATGGGGGGTCTAACTATGGCTACACCTTC.

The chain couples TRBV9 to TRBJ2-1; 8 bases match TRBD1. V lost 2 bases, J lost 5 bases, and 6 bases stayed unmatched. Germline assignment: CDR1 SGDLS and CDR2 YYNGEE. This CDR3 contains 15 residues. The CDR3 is CASSVSQGVDNEQFF. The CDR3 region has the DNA TGTGCCAGCAGCGTGTCACAGGGGGTCGACAATGAGCAGTTCTTC.

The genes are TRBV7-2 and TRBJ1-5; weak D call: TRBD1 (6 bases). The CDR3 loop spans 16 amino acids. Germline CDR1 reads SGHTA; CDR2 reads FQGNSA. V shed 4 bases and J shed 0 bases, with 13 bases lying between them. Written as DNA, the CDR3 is TGTGCCAGCAGCTGGGCAGGGGAAAATAGCAATCAGCCCCAGCATTTT. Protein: CASSWAGENSNQPQHF.

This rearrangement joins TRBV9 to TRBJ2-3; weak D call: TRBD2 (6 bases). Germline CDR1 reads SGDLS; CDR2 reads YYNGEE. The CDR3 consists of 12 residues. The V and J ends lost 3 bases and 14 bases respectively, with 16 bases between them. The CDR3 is CASSGRGLTRYF. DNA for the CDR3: TGTGCCAGCAGCGGAAGGGGACTCACTCGGTATTTT.

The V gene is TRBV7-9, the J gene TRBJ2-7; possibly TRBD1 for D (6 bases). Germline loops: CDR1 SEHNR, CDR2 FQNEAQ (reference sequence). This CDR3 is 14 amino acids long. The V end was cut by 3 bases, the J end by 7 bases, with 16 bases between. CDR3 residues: CASSFAGATGEQYF. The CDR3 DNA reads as TGTGCCAGCAGCTTCGCAGGGGCCACTGGAGAGCAGTACTTC.

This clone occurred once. The CDR3 spells CASSRGPERGYSNQPQHF. CDR3 nucleotide sequence: TGTGCCAGCTCACGAGGACCGGAGCGGGGCTATAGCAATCAGCCCCAGCATTTT. The genes are TRBV18 and TRBJ1-5, with D possibly TRBD1 on 5 matching bases. This CDR3 contains 18 residues. V lost 4 bases and J 0 bases, leaving 19 bases between the germline ends. Germline-derived CDR1 and CDR2 are KGHSH and LQKENI.

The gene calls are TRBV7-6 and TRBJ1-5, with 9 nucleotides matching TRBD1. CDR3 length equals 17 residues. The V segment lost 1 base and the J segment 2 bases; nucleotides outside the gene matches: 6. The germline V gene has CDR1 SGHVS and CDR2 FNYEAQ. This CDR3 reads CASSLGTGEDGNQPQHF. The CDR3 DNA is TGTGCCAGCAGCTTAGGGACAGGGGAAGATGGCAATCAGCCCCAGCATTTT.

CDR3 nucleotide sequence: TGTGCCAGCGGCCCAGGACTATGGAACACTGAAGCTTTCTTT. Amino acid sequence: CASGPGLWNTEAFF. V usage is TRBV6-5 and J usage is TRBJ1-1; D gene unclear. The germline V and J ends were trimmed by 8 bases and 1 base, with 14 bases remaining between them. The CDR3 extends over 14 amino acids. Germline assignment: CDR1 MNHEY and CDR2 SVGAGI.